This T cell receptor (beta chain) was profiled in a study of OX40 agonist ivuxolimab in advanced cancers. Looking at the study overall: The drug used for patients, ivuxolimab, was an agonistic anti-OX40 (CD134) antibody.

Patients with a history of autoimmune disease or on systemic immunosuppression were excluded. TCRdb keeps only in-frame clones here, not all; method: immunoSEQ multiplex PCR. The profile shows over 65,000 clones, about 90% of them singletons. Notes on the study in general: Antigens targeted by the expanded peripheral T cells were not determined.

CDR3 length: 15 amino acids. Germline CDR1 reads LGHNA; CDR2 reads YNFKEQ. Trimming left V 4 bases short and J 0 bases short, with 13 bases between. This clone has a handful of counts. Its specificity is not known. The TCR comes from an adult with an advanced solid tumor such as melanoma, head and neck, liver or kidney cancer. This specimen was CD4+ or CD8+ T cells sorted from blood, taken in a trial of the OX40 agonist ivuxolimab. The V gene is TRBV4-2, the J gene TRBJ2-7, with D perhaps matching TRBD2 (5 bases). The CDR3 loop is CASSLSAGSSYEQYF. CDR3 nucleotides: TGTGCCAGCAGCCTAAGTGCTGGGAGCTCCTACGAGCAGTACTTC.